This note documents a single T cell receptor beta chain sequence. Its specificity is unknown. Samples came from healthy bone marrow donors. The data stem from a study of cytomegalovirus exposure and HLA in healthy donors. At the level of the study: Unique TCRs numbering roughly 85 million, obtained from HLA-typed donors, made up an early data release. Broader study findings: Available immune exposure information covered CMV serostatus only.

PCR employed 60 Vbeta and 13 Jbeta primers. In the study's own analysis: Unique TCR beta chains numbered about 79 million in a later analysis, with about 11 million shared. The repertoire was sequenced with immunoSEQ multiplex PCR; TCRdb's copy has only in-frame clones and lacks some. V, J and clone size are taken as reported in that table, and D and trimming were inferred from the DNA itself. The table includes roughly 50,000 clones, over 60% detected once. This CDR3 is 14 amino acids long. Germline assignment: CDR1 SEHNR and CDR2 FQNEAQ (reference sequence). V lost 3 bases to trimming and J lost 6 bases, with 14 bases between them.

Sequencing was carried out using PBMCs. The chain joins TRBV7-9 to TRBJ1-2; D is ambiguous. The source is a man younger than 45 in good health and CMV-seropositive. CDR3: CASSLTEGRNGYTF. As DNA, the CDR3 is TGTGCCAGCAGCTTGACGGAGGGAAGGAATGGCTACACCTTC. Drawing the rest from reference TRBV7-9 and TRBJ1-2, the complete variable domain is DTGVSQNPRHKITKRGQNVTFRCDPISEHNRLYWYRQTLGQGPEFLTYFQNEAQLEKSRLLSDRFSAERPKGSFSTLEIQRTEQGDSAMYLCASSLTEGRNGYTFGSGTRLTVV.